This note documents a single T cell receptor (beta chain) sequence. The antigen it recognizes is unknown. No base quality values were provided; no much bigger clone lies one nucleotide off. V is reduced by 7 bases and J by 8 bases, leaving a spacing of 14 bases between them. Inclusive of the bounding cysteine and phenylalanine, the CDR3 is 12 residues long. Just the 36-base CDR3 DNA is kept, in frame starting at base 1. Looking up the germline V gene yields CDR1 MNHEY and CDR2 SVGEGT. This record comes from a study of CD8 T cells in Susac syndrome (dated by TCRdb to between 2017 and 2020). About the full investigation: Of the Susac syndrome patients who were sequenced, six had clinically active disease and roughly eight were in clinical remission. The study used repertoire sequencing to test whether antigen drove CD8+ T cell activation and differentiation in Susac syndrome. Susac syndrome patients were therapy-naive, on corticosteroids (some also receiving IVIg), or on IVIg alone at blood withdrawal. Findings and caveats that apply to the study as a whole: In patients with Susac syndrome, the CD4+ T cell repertoire showed no detectable clonal expansion. The study acknowledged that relatively few individuals were included in the TCR sequencing and HLA analysis.

RNA was extracted using the RNeasy kit, and roughly 0.45 to 1 microgram was reverse transcribed with random hexamers. The immunoSEQ multiplex PCR assay, which covers 54 Vbeta and 13 Jbeta segments, was used to amplify TCR beta CDR3 regions. Bias from PCR amplification was corrected by using a synthetic template baseline for primer optimization and for computational correction. As for how the authors treated the data: Reads were annotated to V, D and J genes per IMGT and analyzed with immunoSEQ Analyzer, keeping only productive sequences. Clonality was calculated as one minus the Shannon entropy normalized by log2 of the number of productive unique sequences. For each patient and control, public and private clones were evaluated within the 100 most prevalent clones. A clone was defined as Susac-specific if it was absent from the healthy and MS cohorts, from over 1,000 published viral clones and from other ImmuneACCESS disease sequences. TCRdb reworked the public reads: Q25 trimming with fastp, MiXCR clone assembly, productive beta chains retained. Identical CDR3 proteins give one entry, which carries the most common genes and DNA. The V and J calls reflect TCRdb's pipeline rather than the authors' work. Recorded for this sample are about 140,000 distinct CDR3 sequences; around 95% of them occurred a single time. The ten largest clones capture more than 0.14% of the sample.

Peripheral blood CD8+ and CD4+ T cells from healthy donors, Susac syndrome patients and multiple sclerosis patients were profiled using high-throughput TCR beta sequencing. Recently defined diagnostic criteria for definite or probable disease were met by the Susac syndrome patients. Bulk CD8+ and CD4+ T cells were purified by magnetic negative isolation, whereas CD8+ TEMRA cells were enriched by FACS. Blood was drawn into EDTA tubes, processed within 24 hours, and PBMCs were isolated by density gradient centrifugation. PBMCs intended for TCR sequencing were cryopreserved in liquid nitrogen and thawed later in a water bath at 37 degrees C. Purity of sorted or isolated CD4+, CD8+ and CD8+ TEMRA cells was at least 90%.

The V gene is TRBV6-2 or TRBV6-3 and the J gene is TRBJ1-1; possibly the D gene is TRBD1, per 5 matching bases. This sequence originates from a human donor with Susac syndrome. The sequencing input was CD4+ T cells from PBMCs. The nucleotides are TGTGCCAGCACCCAGGGAAAGGGGGAAGCTTTCTTT. Its protein reads: CASTQGKGEAFF.